This TCR beta chain was identified in a study of blood T cell repertoires in COVID-19. Study-level information: Acute-phase and convalescent COVID-19 samples originated in the United States, Italy and Spain.

The data were produced by immunoSEQ multiplex PCR, yet TCRdb's version contains in-frame clones alone and is incomplete. The repertoire holds a few hundred thousand clones, with 85% as singletons. The sequence derives from a woman between 18 and 29 years old with acute or convalescent COVID-19. Sequenced sample: peripheral blood.

The CDR3 region is CASSQDPRDRYNEQFF. The CDR3 coding sequence is TGTGCCAGCAGCCAAGATCCTCGGGACAGATACAATGAGCAGTTCTTC. J is TRBJ2-1 and V is TRBV14; 7 bases agree with TRBD1. The germline V gene has CDR1 SGHDN and CDR2 FVKESK. The J segment lost 4 bases and the V segment lost 0 bases, leaving 6 bases of the junction unmatched. The CDR3 consists of 16 residues.